Listed below are T cell receptor beta chains from one sample, sequenced in a study of OX40 agonist ivuxolimab in advanced cancers. Method: immunoSEQ multiplex PCR; TCRdb's copy keeps in-frame clones and lacks some. The sample includes 45,000 to 65,000 clones, about 91% of them seen just once. The sample was CD4+ or CD8+ T cells sorted from blood, taken in a trial of the OX40 agonist ivuxolimab. All receptors derive from an adult with an advanced solid tumor such as melanoma, head and neck, liver or kidney cancer. Each CDR3 is given with its conserved first and last residue. The D gene is left open where the match is weak. The size entry is marked missing in some rows and otherwise reads once, few, many or a size class.

v_call	j_call	d_call	clone_size	cdr3_nt	cdr3_aa
TRBV16	TRBJ2-7	TRBD2	few	TGTGCCAGCAGCCCTGGGAGGGACGAGCAGTACTTC	CASSPGRDEQYF
TRBV5-8	TRBJ2-1	.	.	TGTGCCAGCAGCTTAAGCCTCAGCTCCTACAATGAGCAGTTCTTC	CASSLSLSSYNEQFF
TRBV28	TRBJ2-1	TRBD2	.	TGTGCCAGCAGTTTGCCGCCATCTAGCGGGAGTGAGGATGAGCAGTTCTTC	CASSLPPSSGSEDEQFF
TRBV11-2	TRBJ1-3	.	.	TGTGCCAGCAGCTTATCTCTCTCAAGCTCTGGAAACACCATATATTTT	CASSLSLSSSGNTIYF
TRBV4-1	TRBJ1-1	.	few	TGCGCCAGCAGCCAAGTGGAGGGTACTGAAGCTTTCTTT	CASSQVEGTEAFF
TRBV9	TRBJ1-1	.	.	TGTGCCAGCAGCGTAGGGGTAGGCACTGAAGCTTTCTTT	CASSVGVGTEAFF
TRBV19	TRBJ1-1	.	.	TGTGCCAGTAGTATACTGAGGGGCACTGAAGCTTTCTTT	CASSILRGTEAFF
TRBV28	TRBJ2-1	.	.	TGTGCCAGCAGTTTGAGACAGTACTTCAATGAGCAGTTCTTC	CASSLRQYFNEQFF
TRBV6-5	TRBJ2-3	.	.	TGTGCCAGCAGTTCACAGATACTCACAGATACGCAGTATTTT	CASSSQILTDTQYF
TRBV19	TRBJ2-7	.	.	TGTGCCAGTTTGCATACAGGGTCCGTCCCCTACGAGCAGTACTTC	CASLHTGSVPYEQYF
TRBV29-1	TRBJ2-2	.	.	TGCAGCGTTGAGGAAGGTGATGGGACCGGGGAGCTGTTTTTT	CSVEEGDGTGELFF
TRBV7-9	TRBJ1-6	TRBD1	.	TGTGCCAGCAGCTTACCCAGGGGGTTTAATTCACCCCTCCACTTT	CASSLPRGFNSPLHF
TRBV14	TRBJ1-2	.	.	TGTGCCAGCAGCCAAAGAGGGACCTCGTTCTATGGCTACACCTTC	CASSQRGTSFYGYTF
TRBV5-6	TRBJ2-3	TRBD1	.	TGTGCCAGCAGCTGGACAGGGGACACGCAGTATTTT	CASSWTGDTQYF
TRBV28	TRBJ1-1	.	once	TGTGCCAGCAGTTTGGGTTTGAACACTGAAGCTTTCTTT	CASSLGLNTEAFF
TRBV19	TRBJ2-7	.	once	TGTGCCAGTAGTATAGATCACGACACCTACGAGCAGTACTTC	CASSIDHDTYEQYF
TRBV11-2	TRBJ2-7	.	.	TGTGCCAGCAGCGTCTCCTACGAGCAGTACTTC	CASSVSYEQYF
TRBV27	TRBJ1-2	.	.	TGTGCCAGCAGTTTCGGCAGGGGCTATGGCTACACCTTC	CASSFGRGYGYTF
TRBV7-6	TRBJ2-5	.	.	TGTGCCAGCAGCTTAGTCGGTACTATCGGGGAGACCCAGTACTTC	CASSLVGTIGETQYF
TRBV4-1	TRBJ2-2	.	.	TGCGCCAGCAGCCTGGGACCTAACACCGGGGAGCTGTTTTTT	CASSLGPNTGELFF
TRBV7-9	TRBJ2-7	.	.	TGTGCCAGCAGAGGGACACTGGTCTACGAGCAGTACTTC	CASRGTLVYEQYF
TRBV4-1	TRBJ1-5	TRBD1	few	TGCGCCAGCAGCCAAGTGGCGGGACAGTCCAATCAGCCCCAGCATTTT	CASSQVAGQSNQPQHF
TRBV18	TRBJ2-3	TRBD1	.	TGTGCCAGCTCACCCGGGGACAGGGGCGCAGATACGCAGTATTTT	CASSPGDRGADTQYF
TRBV27	TRBJ2-7	TRBD1	.	TGTGCCAGCAGTCCAAATATAGGGACAGGGGTCAGCTCCTACGAGCAGTACTTC	CASSPNIGTGVSSYEQYF
TRBV12-5	TRBJ2-7	.	once	TGTGCTAGTGACGCCCGGGGGTTCCCCGAGCAGTACTTC	CASDARGFPEQYF
TRBV19	TRBJ2-3	.	.	TGTGCCAGTAGTTTAACTGGGACAGATACGCAGTATTTT	CASSLTGTDTQYF
TRBV7-9	TRBJ2-1	.	few	TGTGCCAGCAGCCCTCACAATGAGCAGTTCTTC	CASSPHNEQFF
TRBV28	TRBJ1-5	TRBD1	.	TGTGCCAGCAGTAGGAGCCGGGACAGGGTTCAGCCCCAGCATTTT	CASSRSRDRVQPQHF
TRBV7-2	TRBJ1-1	.	.	TGTGCCAGCAGCTTTGGTTGGGGGGGAGGAGACACTGAAGCTTTCTTT	CASSFGWGGGDTEAFF
TRBV4-1	TRBJ1-5	TRBD1	few	TGCGCCAGCAGCCCCATCGGGCAGGGGGGCAATCAGCCCCAGCATTTT	CASSPIGQGGNQPQHF
TRBV5-6	TRBJ2-7	.	.	TGTGCCAGCAGCAGTGGCGCGCCCTGGGTCGAGCAGTACTTC	CASSSGAPWVEQYF
TRBV9	TRBJ2-3	TRBD2	few	TGTGCCAGCAGCCCCCGACTAGCGGACACAGATACGCAGTATTTT	CASSPRLADTDTQYF
TRBV6-5	TRBJ1-5	.	.	TGTGCCAGCAGTTACTCCGCGACACAGCCCCAGCATTTT	CASSYSATQPQHF